These T cell receptor beta chains were read from a single sample in a study of cytomegalovirus exposure and HLA in healthy donors. Assay used: immunoSEQ multiplex PCR; TCRdb lists only in-frame clones, some missing. Of under 300,000 clones in the sample, roughly four fifths were seen once. Sequenced material: PBMCs. These receptors were taken from a woman in her fifties or sixties in good health and CMV-seropositive. Each CDR3 is given with its conserved first and last residue. D genes are given only for firm matches. The size entry is marked missing in some rows and otherwise reads once, few, many or a size class.

once	-	TRBJ1-1	TRBV7-9	CASSSGRAGTEAFF	TGTGCCAGCAGCTCCGGCAGGGCAGGCACTGAAGCTTTCTTT
-	TRBD1	TRBJ1-4	TRBV4-2	CASSQDRGTNEKLFF	TGTGCCAGCAGCCAGGACAGGGGGACTAATGAAAAACTGTTTTTT
-	TRBD2	TRBJ2-3	TRBV6-5	CASSYYPAGSTDTQYF	TGTGCCAGCAGTTACTACCCAGCGGGAAGCACAGATACGCAGTATTTT
-	-	TRBJ2-5	TRBV7-9	CSSSLGVETQYF	TGTTCCAGCAGCTTAGGAGTTGAGACCCAGTACTTC
-	-	TRBJ1-1	TRBV7-2	CASSPWVLRDTEAFF	TGTGCCAGCAGCCCCTGGGTACTTCGGGACACTGAAGCTTTCTTT
-	-	TRBJ1-2	TRBV2	CASSEGPGGPANYGYTF	TGTGCCAGCAGTGAAGGGCCTGGTGGCCCAGCTAACTATGGCTACACCTTC
-	-	TRBJ1-1	TRBV10-3	CAISESGGIGGTEAFF	TGTGCCATCAGTGAGTCCGGGGGAATCGGGGGTACTGAAGCTTTCTTT
-	-	TRBJ1-5	TRBV11-3	CASSLGGAGDSNQPQHF	TGTGCCAGCAGCTTGGGTGGGGCGGGGGATAGCAATCAGCCCCAGCATTTT
-	TRBD2	TRBJ2-2	TRBV15	CATSRDNLAGTNTGELFF	TGTGCCACCAGCAGAGATAACCTAGCGGGAACGAACACCGGGGAGCTGTTTTTT
-	-	TRBJ2-5	TRBV19	CASSYTGTQTQYF	TGTGCCAGTAGCTACACAGGGACACAGACCCAGTACTTC
-	TRBD1	TRBJ2-2	TRBV9	CASSVVGGANTGELFF	TGTGCCAGCAGCGTAGTAGGGGGCGCGAACACCGGGGAGCTGTTTTTT
-	-	TRBJ2-3	TRBV18	CASSPPAKTDTQYF	TGTGCCAGCTCACCACCCGCTAAAACGGATACGCAGTATTTT
once	-	TRBJ2-7	TRBV2	CASLGIHSYEQYF	TGTGCCAGCCTCGGGATCCACTCCTACGAGCAGTACTTC
-	-	TRBJ2-1	TRBV27	CASSLLVGSNEQFF	TGTGCCAGCAGTTTACTAGTCGGAAGTAATGAGCAGTTCTTC
-	TRBD1	TRBJ1-2	TRBV6-5	CASSYGMAGGNGYTF	TGTGCCAGCAGTTACGGAATGGCAGGGGGCAATGGCTACACCTTC
-	TRBD1	TRBJ1-1	TRBV27	CASRPRDRAGNTEAFF	TGTGCCAGCAGACCCCGGGACAGGGCCGGGAACACTGAAGCTTTCTTT